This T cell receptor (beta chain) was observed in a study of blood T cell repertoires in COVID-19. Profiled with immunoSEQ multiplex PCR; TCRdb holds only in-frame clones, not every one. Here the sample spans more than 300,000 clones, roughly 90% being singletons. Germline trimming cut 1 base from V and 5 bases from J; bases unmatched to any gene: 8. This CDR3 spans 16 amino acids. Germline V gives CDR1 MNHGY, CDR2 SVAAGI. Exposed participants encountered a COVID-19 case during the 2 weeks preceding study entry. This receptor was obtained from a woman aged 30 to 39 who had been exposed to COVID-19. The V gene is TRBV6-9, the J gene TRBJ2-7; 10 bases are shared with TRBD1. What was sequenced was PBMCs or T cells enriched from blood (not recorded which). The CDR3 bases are TGTGCCAGCAGTTATTGCCCCGGGACAGGGGTCCACGAGCAGTACTTC. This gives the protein CASSYCPGTGVHEQYF.